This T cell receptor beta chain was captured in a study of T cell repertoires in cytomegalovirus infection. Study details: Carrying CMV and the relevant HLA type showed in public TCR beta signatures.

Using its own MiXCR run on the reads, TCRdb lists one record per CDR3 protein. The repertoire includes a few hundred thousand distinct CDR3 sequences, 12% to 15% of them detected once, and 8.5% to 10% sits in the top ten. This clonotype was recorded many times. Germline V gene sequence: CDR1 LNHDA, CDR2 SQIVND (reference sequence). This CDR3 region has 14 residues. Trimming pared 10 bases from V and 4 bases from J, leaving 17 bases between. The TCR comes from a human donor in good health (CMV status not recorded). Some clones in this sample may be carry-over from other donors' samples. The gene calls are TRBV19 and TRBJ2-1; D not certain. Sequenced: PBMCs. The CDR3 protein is CATYSVQLYNEQFF. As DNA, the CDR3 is TGTGCCACCTACTCAGTCCAGCTTTACAATGAGCAGTTCTTC.